These 31 T cell receptor beta chains were sequenced from one sample in a study of T cells after yellow fever vaccination. TCRdb ran MiXCR on the 5' RACE reads and lists one entry per CDR3 protein. The data contain around 120,000 distinct CDR3 sequences, roughly 15% of them singletons. The sample in question was CD8+ T cells sorted from PBMCs, obtained 5 days after the yellow fever booster vaccination. Receptor source: a man aged 18 to 29 who received the YFV17D yellow fever vaccine.

A few counts support this clonotype. V is TRBV18 and J is TRBJ2-1, with unresolved D. CDR1 and CDR2 (germline): KGHSH, LQKENI. The CDR3 contains 12 residues. Trimming stripped 2 bases from V and 9 bases from J, with 8 bases between. In DNA, the CDR3 is TGTGCCAGCTCACCAGGGCTCTCTGAGCAGTTCTTC. It translates to CASSPGLSEQFF.

This clonotype was picked up a small number of times. The genes are TRBV6-1 and TRBJ2-7; D remains ambiguous. This CDR3 has 13 residues. In germline, CDR1 is MNHNS, CDR2 SASEGT. V lost 3 bases and J lost 3, with 9 bases in between. DNA of the CDR3: TGTGCCAGCAGTGAGGTCAATCTCTACGAGCAGTACGTC. As protein: CASSEVNLYEQYV.

The V call is TRBV11-1, the J call TRBJ2-1; 9 bases line up with TRBD1. Germline V gene lookup returns CDR1 SGHAT and CDR2 FQDESV (reference sequence). V was pared by 6 bases and J by 8 bases, with 11 bases of the junction left unmatched. This CDR3 comprises 15 residues. The CDR3 is CASSAGTGFIYEQFF. The CDR3 region has the DNA TGTGCCAGCAGTGCCGGGACAGGGTTTATCTATGAGCAGTTCTTC.

This clonotype was detected a few times. The genes are TRBV3-1 and TRBJ1-6; the D is unclear. The V gene lost 6 bases and the J gene lost 11 bases, with 20 bases spanning the gap. Germline V gives CDR1 LGHDT, CDR2 YNNKEL (reference sequence). This CDR3 is 15 amino acids long. The CDR3 here is CASSKNADPRTPLHF. The CDR3 DNA reads as TGTGCCAGCAGTAAAAACGCCGACCCGAGGACACCCCTCCACTTT.

This clonotype was counted between two and nine times. V is TRBV5-1 and J is TRBJ2-7; 9 positions match TRBD1. J gave up 6 bases and V 4 bases, and 8 bases lay outside the gene matches. The germline CDR1 and CDR2 sequences are SGHRS and YFSETQ. The CDR3 length is 14 residues. CDR3 DNA: TGCGCCAGCAGCCCGGGACAGGGAGTTAGCGAGCAGTACTTC. It yields the protein CASSPGQGVSEQYF.

V is TRBV4-1 and J is TRBJ1-1; no clear D gene. Trimming cost V 4 bases and J 7 bases, with 13 bases left between them. The germline V gene has CDR1 MGHRA and CDR2 YSYEKL. CDR3 length: 13 amino acids. DNA of the CDR3: TGCGCCAGCAGCCCCATAGGGAGCATTGAAGCTTTCTTT. Translated: CASSPIGSIEAFF.

This clonotype has just a few counts. V usage is TRBV5-5 and J usage is TRBJ1-6, with a weak D call TRBD1 (5 bases). Germline V lookup: CDR1 SGHKS, CDR2 YYEKEE (reference sequence). V lost 0 bases to trimming and J lost 9 bases, with 10 bases between them. The CDR3 extends over 14 amino acids. The CDR3 is CASSLAEGSSPLHF. CDR3 DNA sequence: TGTGCCAGCAGCTTGGCGGAGGGGTCTTCACCCCTCCACTTT. The full variable domain, rest sourced from reference TRBV5-5 and TRBJ1-6, is DAGVTQSPTHLIKTRGQQVTLRCSPISGHKSVSWYQQVLGQGPQFIFQYYEKEERGRGNFPDRFSARQFPNYSSELNVNALLLGDSALYLCASSLAEGSSPLHFGNGTRLTVT.

In this sample, this clonotype turned up a few times. The chain links TRBV29-1 to TRBJ2-1; 13 bases line up with TRBD2. In germline, CDR1 is SQVTM, CDR2 ANQGSEA. The J segment lost 6 bases and the V segment lost 7 bases, leaving 18 bases of the junction unmatched. The CDR3 length is 18 residues. In DNA form, the CDR3 reads TGCAGCGCCGAGGGCGGACTAGCGGGGGACCCTCCTGTCAATGAGCAGTTCTTC. The encoded protein is CSAEGGLAGDPPVNEQFF.

The rearrangement joins TRBV7-9 to TRBJ2-5, with 11 bases fitting TRBD2. The V gene end was trimmed by 5 bases and the J gene end by 4 bases; junction bases not matched to a gene: 12. The CDR3 sequence is 17 residues long. Germline CDR1 and CDR2: SEHNR and FQNEAQ (reference sequence). CDR3 nucleotide sequence: TGTGCCAGCAGCCCCCCTCGGGGAGGACTAGCGGGAGAGACCCAGTACTTC. Amino acid sequence: CASSPPRGGLAGETQYF.

This chain connects TRBV4-3 to TRBJ2-2; 9 bases line up with TRBD2. CDR1 is LGHNA, CDR2 YSLEER, per germline. Unmatched junction bases numbered 3, after V lost 0 bases and J lost 4 bases. This CDR3 comprises 16 residues. As DNA, the CDR3 is TGCGCCAGCAGCCAAGAGCTAGCGGGGTTCACCGGGGAGCTGTTTTTT. Amino acids: CASSQELAGFTGELFF.

The chain is built from TRBV6-2 or TRBV6-3 and TRBJ2-3, with D perhaps TRBD1 (6 bases). Trimming shortened V by 5 bases and J by 4 bases, and 22 bases separated the two germline ends. The CDR3 has 17 residues. In germline, CDR1 is MNHEY, CDR2 SVGEGT. CDR3 sequence: CASSPPQGPTRSDTQYF. CDR3 DNA sequence: TGTGCCAGCAGTCCCCCCCAGGGGCCCACGAGGTCAGATACGCAGTATTTT.

The chain has TRBV12-3 or TRBV12-4 and TRBJ1-5, with D possibly TRBD1 on 6 matching bases. This CDR3 is built from 14 residues. The V end lost 6 bases, the J end lost 6 bases, and 15 bases lay between the germline ends. Here the CDR3 reads CASRSTGFLQPQHF. CDR3 in DNA: TGTGCCAGCAGATCCACAGGGTTTCTTCAGCCCCAGCATTTT.

The rearrangement uses TRBV5-1 and TRBJ2-2, with D perhaps TRBD1 (6 bases). CDR1 SGHRS and CDR2 YFSETQ come from the germline V gene. The length of the CDR3 is 15 residues. V gave up 5 bases and J gave up 0 bases, with 11 bases separating them. This CDR3 reads CASSFRTANTGELFF. CDR3 nucleotide sequence: TGCGCCAGCAGTTTCCGGACAGCGAACACCGGGGAGCTGTTTTTT.

A few counts support this clonotype. The chain combines TRBV20-1 with TRBJ2-1, with 11 bases aligning to TRBD2. Unmatched junction bases numbered 8, after V lost 6 bases and J lost 7 bases. The CDR3 loop spans 14 amino acids. Germline V gene sequence: CDR1 DFQATT, CDR2 SNEGSKA (reference sequence). The CDR3 DNA is TGCAGTGCGGTTATAGCGGGGGGGATAAATGAGCAGTTCTTC. Translating gives CSAVIAGGINEQFF.

This clonotype was seen only a few times. The chain couples TRBV6-2 or TRBV6-3 to TRBJ2-7; D is possibly TRBD1 (6 bases). The CDR3 runs to 16 residues. Looked up from germline, CDR1 is MNHEY and CDR2 is SVGEGT. Between the trimmed V and J ends, which lost 0 bases and 0 bases, there was a span of 12 bases. CDR3 DNA: TGTGCCAGCAGTTACTCGCAGGGGACCAGCTCCTACGAGCAGTACGTC. This encodes CASSYSQGTSSYEQYV.

This clonotype appeared a few times. This sequence joins TRBV27 and TRBJ1-2, with a possible D match to TRBD1 (6 bases). Germline CDR1 MNHEY, CDR2 SMNVEV (reference sequence). The CDR3 runs 14 residues. Trimming took off 4 bases at V and 8 bases at J, with 17 bases between the two ends. CDR3 sequence (DNA): TGTGCCAGCAGTTCATTACAGGGCTCCTACGGCTACACCTTC. Translation gives CASSSLQGSYGYTF.

The J gene is TRBJ2-5, the V gene TRBV7-6; D is uncertain. The CDR3 length is 14 residues. Germline V gene data show CDR1 as SGHVS and CDR2 as FNYEAQ. Trimming cost V 5 bases and J 2 bases, with 12 bases left between them. CDR3 protein: CASSPLKVQETQYF. DNA for the CDR3: TGTGCCAGCAGCCCCCTGAAGGTTCAAGAGACCCAGTACTTC.

This chain connects TRBV29-1 to TRBJ1-2; D is perhaps TRBD1 (6 bases). The CDR3 is made up of 13 amino acids. The V gene's germline CDR1 is SQVTM and CDR2 ANQGSEA. V lost 7 bases to trimming and J lost 4 bases, with 16 bases between them. The CDR3 DNA is TGCAGCGCCACCGCGGAAGGGGGCTATGGCTACACCTTC. This sequence encodes CSATAEGGYGYTF.

CDR3 region: CASSQGDRGYAEAFF. The CDR3 nucleotides are TGCGCCAGCAGCCAAGGGGACAGAGGGTACGCTGAAGCTTTCTTT. The chain uses TRBV4-3 and TRBJ1-1; TRBD1 matches at 7 bases. This CDR3 contains 15 residues. Germline loops: CDR1 LGHNA, CDR2 YSLEER. Trimming removed 1 base from V and 6 bases from J; junction bases left unmatched: 8.

A few counts support this clonotype. The V and J genes are TRBV12-3 or TRBV12-4 and TRBJ1-2; D gene unclear. The CDR3 has 13 amino acids. V lost 3 bases to trimming and J lost 4 bases, with 9 bases between them. CDR3 residues: CASSFKSGYGYTF. The DNA for the CDR3 is TGTGCCAGCAGTTTTAAGTCCGGCTATGGCTACACCTTC.

This rearrangement joins TRBV9 to TRBJ1-1, with 9 bases that match TRBD1. After removal of 3 bases from V and 3 bases from J, the junction contained 9 bases not matched to a gene. Germline V gene lookup returns CDR1 SGDLS and CDR2 YYNGEE. CDR3 length: 16 residues. CDR3 in DNA: TGTGCCAGCAGCGACCTATCGGGACAGGGATACACTGAAGCTTTCTTT. This sequence encodes CASSDLSGQGYTEAFF. Full variable domain (rest looked up from reference TRBV9 and TRBJ1-1): DSGVTQTPKHLITATGQRVTLRCSPRSGDLSVYWYQQSLDQGLQFLIQYYNGEERAKGNILERFSAQQFPDLHSELNLSSLELGDSALYFCASSDLSGQGYTEAFFGQGTRLTVV.

This clonotype was seen only a few times. The V and J genes are TRBV6-1 and TRBJ2-4; D may be TRBD1 or TRBD2 (5 bases each). Germline V lookup: CDR1 MNHNS, CDR2 SASEGT. The V and J ends lost 7 bases and 4 bases respectively, with 14 bases between them. The CDR3 runs 14 residues. In nucleotides, the CDR3 is TGTGCCAGCATTCTACCGGGACGGAAAAACATTCAGTACTTC. This translates into CASILPGRKNIQYF.

This clonotype showed up just a few times. The rearrangement links TRBV7-9 to TRBJ2-2, with 7 positions matching TRBD1. The CDR3 contains 18 residues. CDR1 is SEHNR and CDR2 is FQNEAQ in the germline V gene (reference sequence). The V segment lost 2 bases and the J segment 0 bases; nucleotides outside the gene matches: 9. CDR3 nucleotides: TGTGCCAGCAGCTTAATTGAGGGGACAGCGACGAACACCGGGGAGCTGTTTTTT. Translating gives CASSLIEGTATNTGELFF.

The chain recombines TRBV6-2 or TRBV6-3 with TRBJ2-3; D call uncertain. Deletions cut 1 base from V and 4 bases from J, with 9 bases between. The length of the CDR3 is 14 residues. CDR1 is MNHEY and CDR2 is SVGEGT in the germline V gene. CDR3 in DNA: TGTGCCAGCAGTTACTTTTCTAGATCAGATACGCAGTATTTT. This gives the protein CASSYFSRSDTQYF.

The chain joins TRBV29-1 to TRBJ2-3; 9 bases agree with TRBD1. The CDR3 consists of 14 residues. Trimming at V came to 6 bases and at J to 5 bases, leaving 9 bases not matched to a gene. CDR1 and CDR2 from the germline V gene are SQVTM and ANQGSEA. The DNA for the CDR3 is TGCAGCGTCGAAAGGACAGGGGTATTAGATACGCAGTATTTT. This codes for CSVERTGVLDTQYF.

In its sample, this clonotype was seen a few times. The genes are TRBV15 and TRBJ1-5, with TRBD1 matching 9 bases. The V segment lost 1 base and the J segment 7 bases; nucleotides outside the gene matches: 5. Germline V gene sequence: CDR1 LNHNV, CDR2 YYDKDF (reference sequence). CDR3 size: 15 residues. The CDR3 region is CATSRGTGAKQPQHF. CDR3 bases: TGTGCCACCAGCAGAGGGACAGGGGCTAAGCAGCCCCAGCATTTT. Full variable domain (rest looked up from reference TRBV15 and TRBJ1-5): DAMVIQNPRYQVTQFGKPVTLSCSQTLNHNVMYWYQQKSSQAPKLLFHYYDKDFNNEADTPDNFQSRRPNTSFCFLDIRSPGLGDTAMYLCATSRGTGAKQPQHFGDGTRLSIL.

This clonotype was seen only a few times. The chain combines TRBV7-9 with TRBJ2-2; tentatively, D is TRBD1 or TRBD2 (6 bases each). The germline V gene has CDR1 SEHNR and CDR2 FQNEAQ (reference sequence). The CDR3 is 19 amino acids. Trimming left V 5 bases short and J 6 bases short, with 28 bases between. CDR3 nucleotide sequence: TGTGCCAGCAGCCCAGGGGCACCCCGGGGGCCCGATTTGCCCGGGGAGCTGTTTTTT. It codes for CASSPGAPRGPDLPGELFF.

This clonotype was counted a few times. J is TRBJ2-5 and V is TRBV12-5, with 8 bases matching TRBD1. V trimming: 4 bases; J trimming: 3 bases; junction bases outside the gene matches: 7. This CDR3 region has 15 residues. The germline V gene has CDR1 LGHNT and CDR2 FRNRAP. CDR3 in amino acids: CASGYRTGREETQYF. For the CDR3, the DNA is TGTGCTAGTGGTTACCGGACAGGGCGAGAAGAGACCCAGTACTTC.

The chain has TRBV4-1 and TRBJ1-2; D gene ambiguous. Germline assignment: CDR1 MGHRA and CDR2 YSYEKL. This CDR3 has 13 amino acids. Trimming stripped 1 base from V and 5 bases from J, with 8 bases between. In DNA form, the CDR3 reads TGCGCCAGCAGCCAAGCGTTCGGGTATGGCTACACCTTC. As protein: CASSQAFGYGYTF.

This clonotype was seen a handful of times. The genes are TRBV6-1 and TRBJ1-2; 7 bases line up with TRBD1. This CDR3 is built from 13 residues. The J segment lost 7 bases and the V segment lost 3 bases, leaving 5 bases of the junction unmatched. Looked up from germline, CDR1 is MNHNS and CDR2 is SASEGT. This CDR3 reads CASSEQGGLGYTF. The DNA for the CDR3 is TGTGCCAGCAGTGAGCAGGGGGGACTTGGCTACACCTTC.

This clonotype was recorded a few times. This chain uses TRBV27 with TRBJ2-1; 10 bases map to TRBD2. V was clipped by 2 bases and J by 9 bases; unmatched bases: 13. This CDR3 is built from 17 residues. CDR1 MNHEY and CDR2 SMNVEV come from the germline V gene (reference sequence). In DNA, the CDR3 is TGTGCCAGCAGTTTAAATCCTCGGGTAGCGGGGGGCGGTGAGCAGTTCTTC. Translated, it gives CASSLNPRVAGGGEQFF.